The rows below give T cell receptor beta chains drawn from one sample of a study of T cell responses to AZD1222 COVID-19 vaccine. Only in-frame clones appear in the TCRdb table, and some are missing; sequencing was by immunoSEQ multiplex PCR. The table has 150,000 or so clones, roughly 88% seen once. The starting material was peripheral blood, obtained on day 0 of AZD1222 vaccination. Source of these receptors: an adult in good health. Each CDR3 is given with its conserved first and last residue. Each record gives: V gene, CDR3 length, D gene, clone size, J gene, CDR3 DNA, CDR3 protein. The D gene is left open where the match is weak. Some rows have no size entry. The others give once, few or many, or a class for an expanded clone.

TRBV29-1	11	-	-	TRBJ1-1	TGCAGCGTTGAAGGGGGAGTCCCAGCTTTCTTT	CSVEGGVPAFF
TRBV27	16	-	-	TRBJ2-1	TGTGCCAGCAGACCCATACTTAGCGGAGCCTACAATGAGCAGTTCTTC	CASRPILSGAYNEQFF
TRBV27	12	-	once	TRBJ1-2	TGTGCCAGCAGTTCCCACAGTTATGGCTACACCTTC	CASSSHSYGYTF
TRBV7-2	15	-	-	TRBJ2-7	TGTGCCAGCAGCTTAGGTGGGGGGACCTTCGACGAGCAGTACTTC	CASSLGGGTFDEQYF
TRBV29-1	13	-	-	TRBJ1-5	TGCAGCGCAGGGGACTCTTCGGATCAGCCCCAGCATTTT	CSAGDSSDQPQHF
TRBV6-1	13	-	-	TRBJ2-2	TGTGCCAGCAGTGAAGCGTATGTCGGGGAGCTGTTTTTT	CASSEAYVGELFF
TRBV12-5	18	-	-	TRBJ2-3	TGTGCTAGTGGTGGTCAGTCAAGGGCGGAGCACAGCACAGATACGCAGTATTTT	CASGGQSRAEHSTDTQYF
TRBV7-2	13	-	-	TRBJ1-2	TGTGCCAGCAGCATGAGGGGGGACTATGGCTACACCTTC	CASSMRGDYGYTF
TRBV24-1	12	-	-	TRBJ2-7	TGTGCCAATGGGGGGTCTCCCTACGAGCAGTACTTC	CANGGSPYEQYF
TRBV10-3	13	TRBD1	-	TRBJ1-2	TGTGCCATCACCCAGGACAGGGAGTATGGCTACACCTTC	CAITQDREYGYTF
TRBV7-9	12	-	once	TRBJ1-2	TGTGCCAGCAGCTTAGGAGGTGAGGGCTACACCTTC	CASSLGGEGYTF
TRBV19	15	-	-	TRBJ2-5	TGTGCCAGTAGTATAGGGCAAAACCCCCAAGAGACCCAGTACTTC	CASSIGQNPQETQYF
TRBV5-6	17	TRBD2	-	TRBJ2-5	TGTGCCAGCAGCTTGGAACTGTCGAGCGGGAGGGGAGAGACCCAGTACTTC	CASSLELSSGRGETQYF
TRBV6-5	13	-	-	TRBJ2-5	TGTGCCACGATTGCGGGCGGGAAGGGGACCCAGTACTTC	CATIAGGKGTQYF
TRBV23-1	13	-	-	TRBJ2-7	TGCGCCGGAAGGGTCAGGGAGGACCACGAGCAGTACTTC	CAGRVREDHEQYF
TRBV27	13	-	-	TRBJ1-1	TGTGCCAGCAGAAACAGGGTCCGGACTGAAGCTTTCTTT	CASRNRVRTEAFF
TRBV7-2	15	-	-	TRBJ2-7	TGTGCCAGCAGCTCCCCAGAAAGATCTCGGTACGAGCAGTACTTC	CASSSPERSRYEQYF
TRBV5-4	14	-	-	TRBJ2-7	TGTGCCAGCAGCCTGCCGGGTGAGACCTACGAGCAGTACTTC	CASSLPGETYEQYF
TRBV29-1	12	-	-	TRBJ1-1	TGCAGCGTTCGGCGGCTGAACACTGAAGCTTTCTTT	CSVRRLNTEAFF
TRBV10-1	13	-	-	TRBJ1-4	TGCGCCAGCAGTGTCCAGAATAATGAAAAACTGTTTTTT	CASSVQNNEKLFF
TRBV7-2	13	-	-	TRBJ2-4	TGTGCCAGCAGCCCTGGGCCCGGCAACATTCAGTACTTC	CASSPGPGNIQYF
TRBV11-3	11	-	-	TRBJ1-4	TGTGCCAGCAGCGGTGGGGGGGAACTGTTTTTT	CASSGGGELFF
TRBV10-3	13	-	-	TRBJ2-2	TGTGCCATCCTAAGCGCGAACACCGGGGAGCTGTTTTTT	CAILSANTGELFF
TRBV5-4	14	-	few	TRBJ1-1	TGTGCCAGCAGCTCTATATCCGCAGGGGCTGAAGCTTTCTTT	CASSSISAGAEAFF
TRBV7-7	14	-	-	TRBJ2-7	TGTGCTCCCCGTATCCTTAGCGGCTCCTACGAGCAGTACTTC	CAPRILSGSYEQYF
TRBV5-6	15	TRBD1	-	TRBJ1-2	TGTGCCAGCAGCAGGCAGGGACAGGAAAGCTATGGCTACACCTTC	CASSRQGQESYGYTF
TRBV28	17	TRBD1	-	TRBJ2-2	TGTGCCAGCAGTTTCATTTTGGGACAGGGGGCGGGCGGGGAGCTGTTTTTT	CASSFILGQGAGGELFF
TRBV2	13	TRBD1	-	TRBJ2-2	TGTGCCAGCAGCGAGACAGGGCACGGGGAGCTGTTTTTT	CASSETGHGELFF